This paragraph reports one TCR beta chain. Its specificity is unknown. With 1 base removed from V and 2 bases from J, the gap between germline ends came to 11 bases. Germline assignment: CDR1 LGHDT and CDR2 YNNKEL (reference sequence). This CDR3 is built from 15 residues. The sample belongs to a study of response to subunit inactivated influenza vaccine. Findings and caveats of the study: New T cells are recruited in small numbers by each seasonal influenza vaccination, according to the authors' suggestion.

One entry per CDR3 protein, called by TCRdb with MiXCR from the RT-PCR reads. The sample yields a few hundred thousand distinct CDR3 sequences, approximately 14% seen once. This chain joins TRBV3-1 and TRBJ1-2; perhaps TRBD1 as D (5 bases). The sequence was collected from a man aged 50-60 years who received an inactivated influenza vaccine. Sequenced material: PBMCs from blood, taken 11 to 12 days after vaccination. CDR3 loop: CASSQAEAGNYGYTF. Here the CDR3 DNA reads TGTGCCAGCAGCCAAGCCGAGGCAGGGAACTATGGCTACACCTTC. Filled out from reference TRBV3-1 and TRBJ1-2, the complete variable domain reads DTAVSQTPKYLVTQMGNDKSIKCEQNLGHDTMYWYKQDSKKFLKIMFSYNNKELIINETVPNRFSPKSPDKAHLNLHINSLELGDSAVYFCASSQAEAGNYGYTFGSGTRLTVV.